This TCR beta chain was retrieved from a study of T-cell reconstitution after alpha-beta-depleted transplantation in children. Overall study findings and caveats: Where alpha-beta T cells came from about two months after transplant was reportedly several hundred expanded graft clones. Newly produced T cells mostly provided counts and TCRbeta diversity after one year, as hyperexpanded clones declined.

This clonotype was detected ten times or more. Its antigen is unidentified. With 3 bases removed from V and 1 base from J, the gap between germline ends came to 11 bases. Looked up from germline, CDR1 is DFQATT and CDR2 is SNEGSKA (reference sequence). The CDR3 spans 14 residues. The authors prepared the TCRbeta library with unique molecular identifiers. TCRdb fed the PCR reads into MiXCR, producing one record per CDR3 protein. The sample lists 400,000 to 450,000 distinct CDR3 sequences, around two fifths occurring once. This TCR was recovered from a girl aged 2 to 10 with aplastic anemia, due to receive a stem cell transplant. This chain joins TRBV20-1 and TRBJ2-3; D tentatively fits TRBD1 or TRBD2 (5 bases each). Sequencing was performed on PBMCs, taken before TCRalphabeta/CD19-depleted stem cell transplant. This CDR3 is CSASPGRRTDTQYF. As DNA, the CDR3 is TGCAGTGCTAGTCCGGGACGGCGCACAGATACGCAGTATTTT.